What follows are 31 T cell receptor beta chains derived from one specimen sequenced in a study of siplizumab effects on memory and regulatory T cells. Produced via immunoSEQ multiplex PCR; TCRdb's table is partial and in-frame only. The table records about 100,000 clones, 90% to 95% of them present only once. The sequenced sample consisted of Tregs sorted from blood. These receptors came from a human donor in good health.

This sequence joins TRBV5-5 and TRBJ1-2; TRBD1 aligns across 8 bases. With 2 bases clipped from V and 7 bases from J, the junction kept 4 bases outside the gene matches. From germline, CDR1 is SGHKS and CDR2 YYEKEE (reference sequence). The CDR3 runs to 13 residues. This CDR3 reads CASSLQGVGGYTF. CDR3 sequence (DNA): TGTGCCAGCAGCTTACAGGGGGTAGGTGGCTACACCTTC.

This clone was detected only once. CDR3 DNA sequence: TGTGCCAGCAGTGAAGACTTAATCACAGATACGCAGTATTTT. Amino acid sequence: CASSEDLITDTQYF. V and J are TRBV6-1 and TRBJ2-3; D gene unclear. CDR3 size: 14 residues. Germline V gene lookup returns CDR1 MNHNS and CDR2 SASEGT. The V and J ends lost 1 base and 2 bases respectively, with 7 bases between them.

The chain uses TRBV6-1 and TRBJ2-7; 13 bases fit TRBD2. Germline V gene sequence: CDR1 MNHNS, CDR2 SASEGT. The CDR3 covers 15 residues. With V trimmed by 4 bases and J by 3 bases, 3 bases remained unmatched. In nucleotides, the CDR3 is TGTGCCAGCAGTGGTCGGACTAGCGGGAGCTACGAGCAGTACTTC. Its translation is CASSGRTSGSYEQYF.

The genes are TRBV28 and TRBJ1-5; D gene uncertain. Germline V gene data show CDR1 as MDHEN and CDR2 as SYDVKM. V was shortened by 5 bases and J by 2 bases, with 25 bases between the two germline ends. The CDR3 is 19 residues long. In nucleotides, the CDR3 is TGTGCCAGCAGTATCTTGATCGGGCCCGAAAGTTTGGGCAATCAGCCCCAGCATTTT. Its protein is CASSILIGPESLGNQPQHF.

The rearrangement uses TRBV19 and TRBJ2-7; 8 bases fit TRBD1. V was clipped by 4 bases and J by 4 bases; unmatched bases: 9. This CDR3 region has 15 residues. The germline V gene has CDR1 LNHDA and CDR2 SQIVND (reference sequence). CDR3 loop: CASSKTGTGAYEQYF. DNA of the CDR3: TGTGCCAGTAGTAAAACCGGGACAGGAGCTTACGAGCAGTACTTC.

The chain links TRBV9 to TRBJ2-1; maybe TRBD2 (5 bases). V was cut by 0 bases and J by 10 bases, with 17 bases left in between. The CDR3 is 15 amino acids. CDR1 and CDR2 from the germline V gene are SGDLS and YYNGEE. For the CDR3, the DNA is TGTGCCAGCAGCGTAGTGGTGAGACCGGGGAGCGAGCAGTTCTTC. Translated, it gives CASSVVVRPGSEQFF.

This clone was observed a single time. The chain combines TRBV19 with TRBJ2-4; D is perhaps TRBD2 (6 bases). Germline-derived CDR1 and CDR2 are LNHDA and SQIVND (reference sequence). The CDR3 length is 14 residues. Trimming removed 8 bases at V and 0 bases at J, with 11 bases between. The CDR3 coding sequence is TGTGCCAGTGGACTAACTCTAGCCAAAAACATTCAGTACTTC. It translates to CASGLTLAKNIQYF.

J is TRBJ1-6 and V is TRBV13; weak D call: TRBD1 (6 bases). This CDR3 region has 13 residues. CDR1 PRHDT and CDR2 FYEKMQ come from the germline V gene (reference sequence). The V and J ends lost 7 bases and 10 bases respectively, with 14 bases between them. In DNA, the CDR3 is TGTGCCAGCAAGGGGGGGCCGGGATCACCCCTCCACTTT. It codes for CASKGGPGSPLHF.

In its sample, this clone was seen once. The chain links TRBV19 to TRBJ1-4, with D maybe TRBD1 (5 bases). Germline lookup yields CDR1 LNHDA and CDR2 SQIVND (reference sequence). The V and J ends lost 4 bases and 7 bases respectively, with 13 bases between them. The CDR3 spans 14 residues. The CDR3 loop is CASSTRIGTEKLFF. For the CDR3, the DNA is TGTGCCAGTAGTACTCGGATCGGGACTGAAAAACTGTTTTTT.

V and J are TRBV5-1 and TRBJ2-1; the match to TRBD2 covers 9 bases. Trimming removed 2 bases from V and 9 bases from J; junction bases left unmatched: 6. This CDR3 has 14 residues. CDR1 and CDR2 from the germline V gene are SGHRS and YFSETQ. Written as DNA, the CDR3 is TGCGCCAGCAGCTTAGGGACTAGCTTTTTTGAGCAGTTCTTC. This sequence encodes CASSLGTSFFEQFF. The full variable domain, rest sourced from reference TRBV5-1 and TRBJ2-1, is KAGVTQTPRYLIKTRGQQVTLSCSPISGHRSVSWYQQTPGQGLQFLFEYFSETQRNKGNFPGRFSGRQFSNSRSEMNVSTLELGDSALYLCASSLGTSFFEQFFGPGTRLTVL.

The CDR3 sequence is CASSLKLAGDNEQYF. CDR3 nucleotides: TGTGCCAGCAGCTTGAAACTAGCGGGAGACAACGAGCAGTACTTC. J is TRBJ2-5 and V is TRBV5-4; 11 bases map to TRBD2. The closer fit of TRBJ2-7 to the DNA end suggests the J call may be wrong. CDR3 length: 15 residues. CDR1 SGHNT and CDR2 YYREEE come from the germline V gene (reference sequence).

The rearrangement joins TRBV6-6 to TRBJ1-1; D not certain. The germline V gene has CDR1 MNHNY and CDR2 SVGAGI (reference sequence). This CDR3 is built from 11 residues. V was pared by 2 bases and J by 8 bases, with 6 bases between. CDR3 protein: CASSYRREAFF. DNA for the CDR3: TGTGCCAGCAGTTACCGCAGGGAAGCTTTCTTT.

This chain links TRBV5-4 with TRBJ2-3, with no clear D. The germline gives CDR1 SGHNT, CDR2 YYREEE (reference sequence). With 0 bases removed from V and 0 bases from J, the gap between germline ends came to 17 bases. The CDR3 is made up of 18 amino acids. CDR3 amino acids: CASSLGSWSTSSTDTQYF. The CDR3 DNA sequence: TGTGCCAGCAGCTTGGGTTCCTGGAGCACTTCTAGCACAGATACGCAGTATTTT.

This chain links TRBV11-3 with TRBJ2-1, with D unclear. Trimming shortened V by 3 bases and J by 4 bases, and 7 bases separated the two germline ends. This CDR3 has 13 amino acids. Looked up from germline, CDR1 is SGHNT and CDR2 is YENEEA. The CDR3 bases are TGTGCCAGCAGCTTGTACGGGTACAATGAGCAGTTCTTC. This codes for CASSLYGYNEQFF.

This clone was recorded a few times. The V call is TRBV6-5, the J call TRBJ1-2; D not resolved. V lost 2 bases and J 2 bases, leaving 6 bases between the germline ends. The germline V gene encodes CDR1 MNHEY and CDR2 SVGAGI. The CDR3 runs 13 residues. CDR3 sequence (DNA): TGTGCCAGCAGTTACGGCAGGAACTATGGCTACACCTTC. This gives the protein CASSYGRNYGYTF.

CDR3 coding DNA: TGCAGCGTTGATGCTAGCACGCAGTTCTTC. Protein: CSVDASTQFF. This chain joins TRBV29-1 and TRBJ2-1; possibly TRBD2 for D (5 bases). Trimming shortened V by 3 bases and J by 12 bases, and 9 bases separated the two germline ends. The CDR3 consists of 10 residues. Germline CDR1 is SQVTM and CDR2 is ANQGSEA.

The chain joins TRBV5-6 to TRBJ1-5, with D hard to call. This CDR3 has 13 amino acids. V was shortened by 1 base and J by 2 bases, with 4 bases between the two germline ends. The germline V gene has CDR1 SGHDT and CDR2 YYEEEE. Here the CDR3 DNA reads TGTGCCAGCAGCTTGTTCGGCAATCAGCCCCAGCATTTT. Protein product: CASSLFGNQPQHF.

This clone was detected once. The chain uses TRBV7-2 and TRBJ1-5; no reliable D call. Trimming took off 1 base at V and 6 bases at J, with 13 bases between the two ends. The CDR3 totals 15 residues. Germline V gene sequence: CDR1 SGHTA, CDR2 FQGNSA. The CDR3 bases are TGTGCCAGCAGCTTAGTTTTCGTCGGGTCTCAGCCCCAGCATTTT. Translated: CASSLVFVGSQPQHF.

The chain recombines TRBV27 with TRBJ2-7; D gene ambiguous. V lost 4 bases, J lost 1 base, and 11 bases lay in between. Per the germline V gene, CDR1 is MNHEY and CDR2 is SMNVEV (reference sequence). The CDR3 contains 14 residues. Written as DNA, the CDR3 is TGTGCCAGCAGTTCAGCCGACGGGTCCTACGAGCAGTACTTC. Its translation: CASSSADGSYEQYF.

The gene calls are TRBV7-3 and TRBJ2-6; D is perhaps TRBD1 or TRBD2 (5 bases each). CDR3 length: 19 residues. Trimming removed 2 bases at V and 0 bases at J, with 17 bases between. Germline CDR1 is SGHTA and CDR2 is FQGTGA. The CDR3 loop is CASSLSTGRSNSGANVLTF. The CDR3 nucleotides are TGTGCCAGCAGCTTATCTACGGGACGGAGTAACTCTGGGGCCAACGTCCTGACTTTC.

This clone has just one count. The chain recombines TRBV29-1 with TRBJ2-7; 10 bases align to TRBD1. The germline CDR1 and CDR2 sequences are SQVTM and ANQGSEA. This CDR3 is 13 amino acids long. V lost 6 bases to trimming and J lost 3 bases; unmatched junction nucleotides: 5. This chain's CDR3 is CSVGGTGDYEQYF. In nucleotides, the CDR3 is TGCAGCGTGGGGGGGACAGGGGACTACGAGCAGTACTTC.

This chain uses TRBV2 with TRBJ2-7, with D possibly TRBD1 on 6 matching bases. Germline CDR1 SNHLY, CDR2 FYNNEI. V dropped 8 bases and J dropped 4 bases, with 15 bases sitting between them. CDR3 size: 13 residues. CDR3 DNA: TGTGCCAGCCGACAGGACAAATCTTACGAGCAGTACTTC. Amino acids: CASRQDKSYEQYF.

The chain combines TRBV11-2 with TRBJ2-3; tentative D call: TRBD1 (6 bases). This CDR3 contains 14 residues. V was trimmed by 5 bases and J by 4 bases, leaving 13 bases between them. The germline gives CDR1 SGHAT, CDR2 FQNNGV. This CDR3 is CASSPDRNADTQYF. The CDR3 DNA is TGTGCCAGCAGCCCCGACAGGAACGCAGATACGCAGTATTTT.

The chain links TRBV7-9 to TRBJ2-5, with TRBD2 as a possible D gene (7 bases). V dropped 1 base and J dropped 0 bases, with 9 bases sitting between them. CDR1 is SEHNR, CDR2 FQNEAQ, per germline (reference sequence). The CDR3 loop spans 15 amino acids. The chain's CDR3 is CASSLGGGDQETQYF. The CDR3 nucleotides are TGTGCCAGCAGCTTAGGAGGGGGGGACCAAGAGACCCAGTACTTC.

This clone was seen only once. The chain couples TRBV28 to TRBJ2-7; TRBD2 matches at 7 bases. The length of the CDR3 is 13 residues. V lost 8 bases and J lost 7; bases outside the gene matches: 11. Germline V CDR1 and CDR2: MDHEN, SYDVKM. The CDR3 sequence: CASLPGPGGEQYF. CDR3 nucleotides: TGTGCCAGCTTACCGGGACCGGGAGGAGAGCAGTACTTC.

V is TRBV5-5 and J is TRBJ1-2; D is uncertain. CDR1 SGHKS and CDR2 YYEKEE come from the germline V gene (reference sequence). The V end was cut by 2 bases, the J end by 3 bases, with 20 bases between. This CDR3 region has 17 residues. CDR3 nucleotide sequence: TGTGCCAGCAGCTTACTCTCTATAGGCGCGGTGGACTATGGCTACACCTTC. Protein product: CASSLLSIGAVDYGYTF.

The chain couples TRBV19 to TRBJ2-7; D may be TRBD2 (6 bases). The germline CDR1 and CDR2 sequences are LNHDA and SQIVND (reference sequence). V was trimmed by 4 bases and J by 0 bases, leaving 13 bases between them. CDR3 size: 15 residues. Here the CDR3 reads CASSRWSGVSYEQYF. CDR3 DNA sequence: TGTGCCAGTAGTAGGTGGTCGGGGGTCTCCTACGAGCAGTACTTC.

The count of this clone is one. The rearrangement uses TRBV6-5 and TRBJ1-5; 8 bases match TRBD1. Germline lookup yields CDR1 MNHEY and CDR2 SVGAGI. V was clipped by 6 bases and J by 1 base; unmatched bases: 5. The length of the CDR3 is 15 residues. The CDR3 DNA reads TGTGCCAGCAGGAGGGACAGGATGAGCAATCAGCCCCAGCATTTT. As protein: CASRRDRMSNQPQHF.

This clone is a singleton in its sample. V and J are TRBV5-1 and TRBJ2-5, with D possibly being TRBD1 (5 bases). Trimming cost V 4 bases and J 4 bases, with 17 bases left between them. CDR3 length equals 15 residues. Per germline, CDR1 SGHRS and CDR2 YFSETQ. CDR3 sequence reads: CASSLQGLGRETQYF. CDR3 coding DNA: TGCGCCAGCAGCCTCCAGGGCCTCGGGCGAGAGACCCAGTACTTC.

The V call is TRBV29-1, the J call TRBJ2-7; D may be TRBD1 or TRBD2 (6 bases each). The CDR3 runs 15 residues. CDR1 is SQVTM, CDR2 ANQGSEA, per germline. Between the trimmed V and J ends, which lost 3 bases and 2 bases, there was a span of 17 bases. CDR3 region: CSVDISGAGPYEQYF. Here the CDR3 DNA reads TGCAGCGTTGATATCTCGGGGGCCGGGCCCTACGAGCAGTACTTC.

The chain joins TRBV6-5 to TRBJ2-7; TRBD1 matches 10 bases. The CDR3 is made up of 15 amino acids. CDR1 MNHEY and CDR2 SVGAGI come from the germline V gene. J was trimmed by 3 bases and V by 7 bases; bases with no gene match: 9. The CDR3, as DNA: TGTGCCAGCACCAGCTACTGGACAGGGGGCTACGAGCAGTACTTC. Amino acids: CASTSYWTGGYEQYF.